The clone carrying this TCR beta chain was recorded at least ten times. The record originates from a study of T cells in Graves' hyperthyroidism and ophthalmopathy. The source material, RNA transcripts, was used to amplify TCR beta CDR3 regions. The TCR CDR3 was amplified in a first-round RT-PCR using the HTBI primer set. One entry per CDR3 protein results from TCRdb running MiXCR on the multiplex PCR reads. This sample has 610,000 or so distinct CDR3 sequences; about 43% occur once, and the top ten carry around 8%. A lack of ophthalmopathy progression within 18 months defined stable Graves' hyperthyroidism. Diagnosis relied on clinical symptoms, serum thyroxine and TRAb, thyroid ultrasound and orbital computed tomography. This CDR3 comprises 14 residues. Germline CDR1 and CDR2: SGHTA and FQGNSA. Between the trimmed V and J ends, which lost 3 bases and 5 bases, there was a span of 13 bases.

The sample comprised peripheral blood or thyroid tissue (not recorded which). The rearrangement links TRBV7-2 to TRBJ2-5; possible D gene TRBD2, 6 bases. This TCR was sampled from a woman younger than 30 with Graves' hyperthyroidism. The CDR3 is CASSFSSGGETQYF. CDR3 sequence (DNA): TGTGCCAGCAGCTTCAGTAGTGGGGGGGAGACCCAGTACTTC.